Each of the 2 T cell receptor beta chains below was sequenced from the same sample in a study of T-cell reconstitution after alpha-beta-depleted transplantation in children. Construction of the TCRbeta library involved unique molecular identifiers. TCRdb reprocessed the PCR reads with MiXCR, giving one entry per CDR3 protein. In the table there are 75,000 to 90,000 distinct CDR3 sequences, roughly an eighth of which are singletons. The sample in question was PBMCs, mostly from graft donor cells, obtained 180 days after TCRalphabeta/CD19-depleted stem cell transplant. The receptors were gathered from a male patient aged 2-15 years who had a stem cell transplant for acute lymphoblastic leukemia, so the T cells may come from the graft donor.

This clonotype was counted at least ten times. V is TRBV10-2 and J is TRBJ2-7; 9 bases map to TRBD1. CDR1 and CDR2 from the germline V gene are WSHSY and SAAADI. The CDR3 is made up of 14 amino acids. V lost 2 bases to trimming and J lost 3 bases; unmatched junction nucleotides: 2. CDR3 nucleotide sequence: TGCGCCAGCAGTGAGACAGGGGGCGTCTACGAGCAGTACTTC. The encoded protein is CASSETGGVYEQYF.

In its sample, this clonotype was seen many times. The chain uses TRBV5-1 and TRBJ2-7, with 7 bases matching TRBD1. This CDR3 is 15 amino acids long. CDR1 is SGHRS and CDR2 is YFSETQ in the germline V gene. With 0 bases clipped from V and 2 bases from J, the junction kept 5 bases outside the gene matches. For the CDR3, the DNA is TGCGCCAGCAGCTTGGGGACAGGAGCCACCTACGAGCAGTACTTC. Translation: CASSLGTGATYEQYF.